These T cell receptor beta chains were read from a single sample in a study of beta chain features in type 1 diabetes. TCRdb's copy holds only in-frame clones and misses some; the assay was immunoSEQ multiplex PCR. The sample has some 270,000 clones; under 8.5% are singletons. Material for sequencing was central memory CD4+ T cells from blood. All receptors derive from a woman aged 18-30 years in good health. CDR3s include the opening cysteine and the closing phenylalanine or tryptophan. A D gene is named only where the DNA matches it firmly. Not every row has a clone size; where given, it reads once, few, many or a size class.

NA,TRBV18,TRBJ1-1,NA,TGTGCCAGCTCACCGGCAGCCCAGCCTGAAGCTTTCTTT,CASSPAAQPEAFF
NA,TRBV25-1,TRBJ2-3,few,TGTGCCAGCAGGGGTGGAGGAGATACGCAGTATTTT,CASRGGGDTQYF
NA,TRBV7-2,TRBJ1-5,NA,TGTGCCAGCAGCGGAGGAGATAGGCCTAATCAGCCCCAGCATTTT,CASSGGDRPNQPQHF
NA,TRBV20-1,TRBJ2-7,NA,TGCAGTGCTAGGAGGGACTACGAGCAGTACTTC,CSARRDYEQYF
NA,TRBV28,TRBJ1-2,NA,TGTGCCAGCAGTTCGGGGGCAGTGACCCAATATGGCTACACCTTC,CASSSGAVTQYGYTF
NA,TRBV2,TRBJ2-7,NA,TGTGCCAGCAGTGAAGGAGGTCACGGCTACGAGCAGTACTTC,CASSEGGHGYEQYF
NA,TRBV7-2,TRBJ1-1,NA,TGTGCCAGCAGCTTAAGCACGAAGGCAGGTGAAGCTTTCTTT,CASSLSTKAGEAFF
TRBD1,TRBV7-6,TRBJ1-1,NA,TGTGCCAGCAGCTTGGCCTGGACAGGGGAAGCTTTCTTT,CASSLAWTGEAFF
NA,TRBV15,TRBJ2-3,NA,TGTGCCACCAGCAGAGATCTTTGGGATACGCAGTATTTT,CATSRDLWDTQYF
NA,TRBV19,TRBJ2-3,few,TGTGCCCTAAACAGGCGCACAGATACGCAGTATTTT,CALNRRTDTQYF
TRBD1,TRBV19,TRBJ2-6,few,TGTGCCAGTAGTATCGACCTAATACTCAGGGGGCACCTCAGCTCTGGGGCCAACGTCCTGACTTTC,CASSIDLILRGHLSSGANVLTF
NA,TRBV9,TRBJ2-7,few,TGTGCCAGCAGCGTAGAGGGGACATTATCCTACGAGCAGTACTTC,CASSVEGTLSYEQYF
NA,TRBV6-5,TRBJ2-3,NA,TGTGCCAGCAGTTACTCGAAGTCTTCTAGCACAGATACGCAGTATTTT,CASSYSKSSSTDTQYF
TRBD1,TRBV2,TRBJ2-6,NA,TGTGCCAGCACCCGGGACAGGGGTTCTGGGGCCAACGTCCTGACTTTC,CASTRDRGSGANVLTF
NA,TRBV7-2,TRBJ2-2,few,TGTGCCAGCAGCTTAGGACTGGGGGCGAACACCGGGGAGCTGTTTTTT,CASSLGLGANTGELFF
NA,TRBV5-1,TRBJ2-5,few,TGCGCCAGCAGCTTCTCAGACCCCGGCCGGGCGGAGACCCAGTACTTC,CASSFSDPGRAETQYF
NA,TRBV5-1,TRBJ1-4,NA,TGCGCCAGCAGCTTGGGGCCCACGGGAGACGGCGAAAAACTGTTTTTT,CASSLGPTGDGEKLFF
NA,TRBV5-8,TRBJ2-2,many,TGTGCCAGCAGCTTGGGAACTGGGGTTACCGGGGAGCTGTTTTTT,CASSLGTGVTGELFF
NA,TRBV5-1,TRBJ2-2,few,TGCGCCAGCAGCTTGGGCCAGGGGACGAACACCGGGGAGCTGTTTTTT,CASSLGQGTNTGELFF
NA,TRBV25-1,TRBJ2-2,few,TGTGCCAGCAGTCAACTAACAACCAACACCGGGGAGCTGTTTTTT,CASSQLTTNTGELFF
NA,TRBV7-3,TRBJ2-3,few,TGTGCCAGCAGCTTAGCATGGGGGTCCTCTGCAGATACGCAGTATTTT,CASSLAWGSSADTQYF
TRBD1,TRBV7-9,TRBJ2-1,NA,TGTGCCAGCAGCGCCACAGGGGTTCAGTCAAATGAGCAGTTCTTC,CASSATGVQSNEQFF
NA,TRBV4-2,TRBJ2-1,NA,TGTGCCAGCAGCCCAGCCATTAGCTCCTACAATGAGCAGTTCTTC,CASSPAISSYNEQFF
NA,TRBV29-1,TRBJ2-7,NA,TGCAGCGCCGCGGACTCCCCTGGGGGGCAGTACTTC,CSAADSPGGQYF
NA,TRBV18,TRBJ1-1,NA,TGTGCCAGCTCACAGGTACCGACGGGGGACACTGAAGCTTTCTTT,CASSQVPTGDTEAFF
NA,TRBV6-9,TRBJ1-5,few,TGTGCCAGCAGCTATCAAAGCCCTATCCAGCCCCAGCATTTT,CASSYQSPIQPQHF
NA,TRBV7-2,TRBJ1-1,NA,TGTGCCAGCAGCTCACACCAGGGCTTGAACACTGAAGCTTTCTTT,CASSSHQGLNTEAFF
TRBD1,TRBV28,TRBJ2-4,NA,TGTGCCAGCAGTTCGGGACAGGGTCTAAACATTCAGTACTTC,CASSSGQGLNIQYF
NA,TRBV6-5,TRBJ2-3,few,TGTGCCAGCAGCCCTTTAAGGGCCAGCACAGATACGCAGTATTTT,CASSPLRASTDTQYF
TRBD1,TRBV19,TRBJ2-5,few,TGTGCCAGTAGATTGGGACAGGGATCGGGGACCCAGTACTTC,CASRLGQGSGTQYF
TRBD2,TRBV5-1,TRBJ2-1,NA,TGCGCCAGCACAATTAGCGGGAGGTCGAATGAGCAGTTCTTC,CASTISGRSNEQFF
NA,TRBV15,TRBJ2-1,NA,TGTGCCACCAGCAGAGATACAGGAGATGAGCAGTTCTTC,CATSRDTGDEQFF
TRBD2,TRBV13,TRBJ2-2,NA,TGTGCCAGCCGACGGGCTAGCGGGACATGGGAGCTGTTTTTT,CASRRASGTWELFF
NA,TRBV19,TRBJ1-1,few,TGTGCCAGTACTTCAGGGAGGAACACTGAAGCTTTCTTT,CASTSGRNTEAFF
NA,TRBV27,TRBJ2-7,NA,TGTGCCAGTCGACCGGGTGGCGGGCGGGCTTACGAGCAGTACTTC,CASRPGGGRAYEQYF
NA,TRBV4-1,TRBJ2-1,many,TGCGCCAGCAGCCACCCCGGGACACCCGGTGAGCAGTTCTTC,CASSHPGTPGEQFF
TRBD2,TRBV2,TRBJ2-1,few,TGTGCCAGCAGTGAACCTTCGGGTATAGCGGGAGTCCACAATGAGCAGTTCTTC,CASSEPSGIAGVHNEQFF
NA,TRBV4-2,TRBJ2-3,many,TGTGCCAGCAGCCAAGGTAGTGCAGATACGCAGTATTTT,CASSQGSADTQYF
NA,TRBV9,TRBJ2-1,NA,TGTGCCAGCAGCGTAGGGTATTTCTCCTACAATGAGCAGTTCTTC,CASSVGYFSYNEQFF
TRBD2,TRBV28,TRBJ2-3,NA,TGTGCCAGCAGTTTATCCGGGGGGACAGATACGCAGTATTTT,CASSLSGGTDTQYF
TRBD1,TRBV15,TRBJ2-3,NA,TGTGCCACCAGCACTCGACAGGGGGGCACAGATACGCAGTATTTT,CATSTRQGGTDTQYF
TRBD1,TRBV18,TRBJ2-5,NA,TGTGCCAGCTCGTCCGGGACAGGGAATTGGGCCCAGTACTTC,CASSSGTGNWAQYF
TRBD2,TRBV5-4,TRBJ2-7,few,TGTGCCAGCAGCCGAGCGGGAGGGGCCTACGAGCAGTACTTC,CASSRAGGAYEQYF
TRBD1,TRBV7-9,TRBJ1-5,few,TGTGCCAGCAGCTCAGGGGGAAGTCAGCCCCAGCATTTT,CASSSGGSQPQHF
NA,TRBV7-9,TRBJ1-5,few,TGTGCCAGCAGCTCAGACGGCAGGGGTGCACAGCCCCAGCATTTT,CASSSDGRGAQPQHF
TRBD1,TRBV7-9,TRBJ1-2,NA,TGTGCCAGCAGCTTACAGGGGGCGTCCCATGGCTACACCTTC,CASSLQGASHGYTF
NA,TRBV6-5,TRBJ1-2,NA,TGTGCCAGCAGTTACTCCGAGACTCAAACCTATGGCTACACCTTC,CASSYSETQTYGYTF
NA,TRBV28,TRBJ1-2,NA,TGTGCCAGCAGAACAGGGTCATGGTATGGCTACACCTTC,CASRTGSWYGYTF
NA,TRBV15,TRBJ1-5,NA,TGTGCCACCAGAAAGGACAATCAGCCCCAGCATTTT,CATRKDNQPQHF
NA,TRBV18,TRBJ2-3,NA,TGTGCCAGCTCATCGGCCGGGACTGGAGGCCCAGATACGCAGTATTTT,CASSSAGTGGPDTQYF
NA,TRBV18,TRBJ2-5,NA,TGTGCCAGCTCACCAGACAGACAAGAGACCCAGTACTTC,CASSPDRQETQYF
TRBD2,TRBV6-5,TRBJ2-1,NA,TGTGCCAGCAGCGGACTAGCGGGAGGTGAGCAGTTCTTC,CASSGLAGGEQFF
NA,TRBV4-3,TRBJ1-2,many,TGCGCCAGCAGCCAAGATGTTCAGGGCGCGGGGCTTAGAGGCTACACCTTC,CASSQDVQGAGLRGYTF